Following are 18 T cell receptor beta chains from one sample sequenced in a study of immune evolution from preneoplasia to lung adenocarcinoma. This table comes from immunoSEQ multiplex PCR, and its TCRdb copy is limited to in-frame clones, with some not included. The sample lists fewer than 4,500 clones; less than 85% were seen once. The specimen sequenced was FFPE invasive lung adenocarcinoma tissue. These receptors were collected from a person between 35 and 65 years old with lung adenocarcinoma. Some clones in this sample may be carry-over from other donors' samples.

The chain joins TRBV7-9 to TRBJ2-5; TRBD1 matches 9 bases. The DNA end is more similar to TRBJ2-7, so the J call may be wrong. Per the germline V gene, CDR1 is SEHNR and CDR2 is FQNEAQ (reference sequence). The CDR3 loop spans 16 amino acids. The CDR3 region is CASSSGAGTGNYEQYF. The DNA for the CDR3 is TGTGCCAGCAGCTCAGGCGCGGGGACAGGGAACTACGAGCAGTACTTC.

Only a few counts were recorded for this clone. This chain joins TRBV7-9 and TRBJ1-4; D uncertain. CDR1 is SEHNR, CDR2 FQNEAQ, per germline (reference sequence). V lost 5 bases and J lost 6, with 16 bases in between. The CDR3 spans 15 residues. The CDR3 loop reads CASSPRASTHEKLFF. CDR3 in DNA: TGTGCCAGCAGCCCCCGGGCGTCTACCCATGAAAAACTGTTTTTT.

The J gene is TRBJ2-5, the V gene TRBV30; the D gene is possibly TRBD2 (5 bases). Germline V CDR1 and CDR2: GTSNPN, SVGIG (reference sequence). This CDR3 contains 12 residues. Trimming took off 3 bases at V and 5 bases at J, with 10 bases between the two ends. The CDR3, as DNA: TGTGCCTGGAGCGGGATTCACGAGACCCAGTACTTC. Translation: CAWSGIHETQYF.

This chain links TRBV28 with TRBJ1-2; D is unclear. V dropped 2 bases and J dropped 5 bases, with 6 bases sitting between them. CDR1 is MDHEN, CDR2 SYDVKM, per germline. The CDR3 runs to 12 residues. The CDR3 nucleotides are TGTGCCAGCAGTTTAATGGAATATGGCTACACCTTC. It codes for CASSLMEYGYTF.

The genes are TRBV5-5 and TRBJ2-2; D is ambiguous. This CDR3 comprises 16 residues. Germline V lookup: CDR1 SGHKS, CDR2 YYEKEE (reference sequence). The V end was cut by 1 base, the J end by 0 bases, with 10 bases between. CDR3 sequence: CASSLYLRANTGELFF. CDR3 bases: TGTGCCAGCAGCTTGTATCTAAGGGCGAACACCGGGGAGCTGTTTTTT.

The rearrangement uses TRBV7-6 and TRBJ2-7, with D perhaps matching TRBD2 (5 bases). Germline V lookup: CDR1 SGHVS, CDR2 FNYEAQ. The CDR3 covers 12 residues. The ends were cut back, 2 bases at V and 3 bases at J, with 5 bases in the middle. The CDR3 nucleotides read TGTGCCAGCAGCTTAACTAGCTACGAGCAGTACTTC. It codes for CASSLTSYEQYF.

The chain employs TRBV29-1 and TRBJ2-5; D is perhaps TRBD1 or TRBD2 (5 bases each). Looked up from germline, CDR1 is SQVTM and CDR2 is ANQGSEA. This CDR3 has 13 amino acids. V was cut by 4 bases and J by 1 base, with 10 bases left in between. CDR3 coding DNA: TGCAGCGTTGGTGCAGGGACCCAAGAGACCCAGTACTTC. Its translation is CSVGAGTQETQYF. Full variable domain (missing parts from reference TRBV29-1 and TRBJ2-5): SAVISQKPSRDICQRGTSLTIQCQVDSQVTMMFWYRQQPGQSLTLIATANQGSEATYESGFVIDKFPISRPNLTFSTLTVSNMSPEDSSIYLCSVGAGTQETQYFGPGTRLLVL.

This chain links TRBV27 with TRBJ2-7; 8 bases agree with TRBD1. The ends lost 7 bases at V and 7 bases at J; junction bases unmatched: 9. From germline, CDR1 is MNHEY and CDR2 SMNVEV (reference sequence). The CDR3 has 13 amino acids. CDR3 sequence: CASKSTGVREQYF. For the CDR3, the DNA is TGTGCCAGCAAATCGACAGGGGTGAGGGAGCAGTACTTC.

This rearrangement joins TRBV6-1 to TRBJ1-2; D is unclear. The CDR3 is 15 amino acids. Germline V CDR1 and CDR2: MNHNS, SASEGT. V lost 0 bases to trimming and J lost 4 bases, with 12 bases between them. The CDR3 coding sequence is TGTGCCAGCAGTGAAGCCTCCTCAGTAGTCTATGGCTACACCTTC. It is translated as CASSEASSVVYGYTF.

This rearrangement joins TRBV7-3 to TRBJ2-3, with TRBD2 matching over 9 bases. The germline CDR1 and CDR2 sequences are SGHTA and FQGTGA. V was clipped by 1 base and J by 0 bases; unmatched bases: 2. The CDR3 contains 16 residues. CDR3 bases: TGTGCCAGCAGCTTAATAGCGGGAGCTAGCACAGATACGCAGTATTTT. Residues: CASSLIAGASTDTQYF.

This clone was picked up a small number of times. The chain links TRBV10-3 to TRBJ1-1; tentative D call: TRBD1 (6 bases). CDR3 length: 14 residues. The V gene lost 6 bases and the J gene lost 3 bases, with 14 bases spanning the gap. Looked up from germline, CDR1 is ENHRY and CDR2 is SYGVKD. CDR3 sequence: CAIRARQAYTEAFF. The CDR3 coding sequence is TGTGCCATCAGAGCCAGACAGGCATACACTGAAGCTTTCTTT.

The rearrangement links TRBV7-2 to TRBJ1-5, with no clear D. Germline loops: CDR1 SGHTA, CDR2 FQGNSA. The CDR3 loop spans 14 amino acids. Trimming left V 2 bases short and J 1 base short, with 6 bases between. In DNA, the CDR3 is TGTGCCAGCAGCTTATTGGCAAGCAATCAGCCCCAGCATTTT. This encodes CASSLLASNQPQHF.

This chain uses TRBV30 with TRBJ1-5; D might be TRBD1 (5 bases). Deletions cut 5 bases from V and 4 bases from J, with 15 bases between. Per the germline V gene, CDR1 is GTSNPN and CDR2 is SVGIG (reference sequence). The CDR3 is 14 residues long. For the CDR3, the DNA is TGTGCCTGGGACCGGGATGGGGGTAATCAGCCCCAGCATTTT. Its translation: CAWDRDGGNQPQHF.

This clone was observed a handful of times. The V call is TRBV15, the J call TRBJ1-1, with D hard to call. The V end was cut by 0 bases, the J end by 5 bases, with 10 bases between. Germline loops: CDR1 LNHNV, CDR2 YYDKDF (reference sequence). The CDR3 contains 14 residues. Written as DNA, the CDR3 is TGTGCCACCAGCAGAGATCGGTGGGGAACTGAAGCTTTCTTT. Protein sequence: CATSRDRWGTEAFF.

In the case of this clone: A read error may produce the germline difference seen at one junction end. This chain links TRBV2 with TRBJ1-1; no reliable D call. Germline V lookup: CDR1 SNHLY, CDR2 FYNNEI. CDR3 size: 12 residues. CDR3: CASREGMAEAFF. For the CDR3, the DNA is TGTGCCAGCAGGGAAGGTATGGCTGAAGCTTTCTTT.

This clone is large. The chain recombines TRBV30 with TRBJ2-2; the match to TRBD2 covers 11 bases. The length of the CDR3 is 15 residues. J lost 3 bases, V lost 0 bases, and 0 bases had no gene match. Looked up from germline, CDR1 is GTSNPN and CDR2 is SVGIG (reference sequence). CDR3 sequence: CAWSVLAGDTGELFF. CDR3 in DNA: TGTGCCTGGAGTGTACTAGCGGGAGACACCGGGGAGCTGTTTTTT. Combining the CDR3 with reference TRBV30 and TRBJ2-2 gives the whole variable domain SQTIHQWPATLVQPVGSPLSLECTVEGTSNPNLYWYRQAAGRGLQLLFYSVGIGQISSEVPQNLSASRPQDRQFILSSKKLLLSDSGFYLCAWSVLAGDTGELFFGEGSRLTVL.

V and J are TRBV2 and TRBJ2-3, with a tentative D call TRBD2 (6 bases). The CDR3 spans 15 residues. Germline lookup yields CDR1 SNHLY and CDR2 FYNNEI. Trimming took off 2 bases at V and 2 bases at J, with 11 bases between the two ends. The CDR3 sequence is CASSELAGNTDTQYF. The CDR3 nucleotides read TGTGCCAGCAGTGAACTGGCGGGGAACACAGATACGCAGTATTTT. The full variable domain, with the rest looked up from reference TRBV2 and TRBJ2-3, is EPEVTQTPSHQVTQMGQEVILRCVPISNHLYFYWYRQILGQKVEFLVSFYNNEISEKSEIFDDQFSVERPDGSNFTLKIRSTKLEDSAMYFCASSELAGNTDTQYFGPGTRLTVL.

V gene TRBV9 combines with J gene TRBJ2-1; 11 bases agree with TRBD2. V was clipped by 3 bases and J by 4 bases; unmatched bases: 6. The CDR3 totals 16 residues. Germline-derived CDR1 and CDR2 are SGDLS and YYNGEE. The CDR3 DNA reads TGTGCCAGCAGCGCGGGAACTAGCGGGAGTTACAATGAGCAGTTCTTC. This gives the protein CASSAGTSGSYNEQFF.